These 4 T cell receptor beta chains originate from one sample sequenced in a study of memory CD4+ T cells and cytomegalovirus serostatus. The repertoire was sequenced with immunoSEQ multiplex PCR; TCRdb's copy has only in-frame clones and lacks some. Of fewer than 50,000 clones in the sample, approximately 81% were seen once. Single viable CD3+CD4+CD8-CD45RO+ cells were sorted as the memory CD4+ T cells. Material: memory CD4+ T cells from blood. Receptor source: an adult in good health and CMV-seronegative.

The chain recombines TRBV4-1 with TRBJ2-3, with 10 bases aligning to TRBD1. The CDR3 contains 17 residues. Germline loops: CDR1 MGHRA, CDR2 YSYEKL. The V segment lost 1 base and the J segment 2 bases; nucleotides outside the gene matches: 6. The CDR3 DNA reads TGCGCCAGCAGCCAAGGGGACAGGGGAGGATTCACAGATACGCAGTATTTT. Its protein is CASSQGDRGGFTDTQYF.

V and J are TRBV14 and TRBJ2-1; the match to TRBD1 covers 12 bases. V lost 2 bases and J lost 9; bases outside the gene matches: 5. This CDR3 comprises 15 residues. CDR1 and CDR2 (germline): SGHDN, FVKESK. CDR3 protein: CASSQTGTGGSEQFF. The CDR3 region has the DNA TGTGCCAGCAGCCAAACGGGGACAGGGGGCAGTGAGCAGTTCTTC.

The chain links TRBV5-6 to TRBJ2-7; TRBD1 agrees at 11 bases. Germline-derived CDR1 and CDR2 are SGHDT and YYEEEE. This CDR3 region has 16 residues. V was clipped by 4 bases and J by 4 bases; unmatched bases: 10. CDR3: CASSPGTGGREYEQYF. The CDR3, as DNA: TGTGCCAGCAGCCCGGGGACAGGGGGTCGAGAGTACGAGCAGTACTTC.

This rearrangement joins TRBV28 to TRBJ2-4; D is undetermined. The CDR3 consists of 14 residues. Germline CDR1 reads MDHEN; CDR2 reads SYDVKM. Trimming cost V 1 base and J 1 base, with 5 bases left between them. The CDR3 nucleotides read TGTGCCAGCAGTTTATTTCGGGCCAAAAACATTCAGTACTTC. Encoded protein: CASSLFRAKNIQYF.